This TCR beta chain was sequenced during a study of blood T cell repertoires in COVID-19. Across the whole study: COVID-19 samples from acute and convalescent phases originated in the United States, Italy and Spain. From T cells, B-cell-depleted T cells, or PBMCs came the material, which was cDNA or gDNA.

Under the authors' procedure: How many nucleated cells were present was estimated from reference gene primer amplification. Clones were sequenced by immunoSEQ multiplex PCR, and TCRdb holds only the in-frame ones, with some missing. V, J and clone size are those of that table, while D and trimming were read from the DNA. The sample contains some 80,000 clones, 70% to 90% of which appear only once. The CDR3 is 11 residues long. Germline V gives CDR1 MGHDK, CDR2 SYGVNS. V lost 4 bases and J 8 bases, leaving 6 bases between the germline ends. Sequencing used peripheral blood. The V and J genes are TRBV25-1 and TRBJ2-1; D remains unclear. This TCR was sampled from a human donor in a cohort sampled during active COVID-19. This CDR3 is CASSALDEQFF. The CDR3, as DNA: TGTGCCAGCAGTGCACTCGATGAGCAGTTCTTC.